These 21 T cell receptor beta chains share one sample of origin, sequenced in a study of blood T cells in healthy people across ages. Combining a sample-barcoded 5' primer with a J-beta primer mix, a second PCR ran for 7 to 11 cycles. TCRdb reanalysed the 5' RACE reads using MiXCR and keeps one entry per CDR3 protein. This sample has fewer than 950,000 distinct CDR3 sequences, with about 36% found just once. Sequenced: blood. The source is a man aged 18 to 35 in good health.

Ten or more counts support this clonotype. The rearrangement uses TRBV5-1 and TRBJ2-1; D might be TRBD1 (6 bases). The CDR3 spans 17 residues. The V gene lost 4 bases and the J gene lost 1 base, with 18 bases spanning the gap. Germline V gene sequence: CDR1 SGHRS, CDR2 YFSETQ. The CDR3 region is CASSQSPTGWSYNEQFF. Here the CDR3 DNA reads TGCGCCAGCAGCCAGTCACCAACAGGGTGGTCCTACAATGAGCAGTTCTTC.

The V gene is TRBV6-4, the J gene TRBJ2-7; 9 nucleotides agree with TRBD1. From germline, CDR1 is MRHNA and CDR2 SNTAGT. This CDR3 region has 16 residues. V lost 2 bases and J lost 0; bases outside the gene matches: 5. The CDR3, as DNA: TGTGCCAGCAGTGACCGAAGACAGGGGGACTCCTACGAGCAGTACTTC. Its protein is CASSDRRQGDSYEQYF.

In regard to this clonotype: A clone one base away is much larger, so this may be a read error. The genes are TRBV20-1 and TRBJ1-2, with no clear D. CDR1 and CDR2 (germline): DFQATT, SNEGSKA (reference sequence). The CDR3 is made up of 10 amino acids. The CDR3 loop reads CSARTYGHTF. CDR3 nucleotide sequence: TGCAGTGCTAGGACATATGGCCACACCTTC.

The V and J genes are TRBV18 and TRBJ2-1; 9 bases map to TRBD2. The CDR3 runs 16 residues. Trimming cost V 2 bases and J 7 bases; bases outside gene matches: 9. CDR1 and CDR2 (germline): KGHSH, LQKENI. The CDR3 region is CASSPILGGGANEQFF. DNA for the CDR3: TGTGCCAGCTCACCAATACTCGGCGGGGGGGCGAATGAGCAGTTCTTC.

This clonotype was found many times. The V call is TRBV20-1, the J call TRBJ2-5; D gene uncertain. There are 12 residues in the CDR3. CDR1 DFQATT and CDR2 SNEGSKA come from the germline V gene (reference sequence). V lost 2 bases and J lost 0, with 4 bases in between. The CDR3 is CSARRYQETQYF. The CDR3 coding sequence is TGCAGTGCTAGACGTTACCAAGAGACCCAGTACTTC.

V usage is TRBV7-9 and J usage is TRBJ2-3; TRBD2 aligns across 9 bases. After removal of 4 bases from V and 6 bases from J, the junction contained 14 bases not matched to a gene. The CDR3 is made up of 17 amino acids. Germline CDR1 is SEHNR and CDR2 is FQNEAQ (reference sequence). CDR3 sequence (DNA): TGTGCCAGCAGCTCTGGCGGGGGGGCCGGTTTCACTGATACGCAGTATTTT. Encoded protein: CASSSGGGAGFTDTQYF.

This clonotype was seen only a few times. The chain uses TRBV9 and TRBJ1-2, with TRBD1 matching 9 bases. Germline V lookup: CDR1 SGDLS, CDR2 YYNGEE. Unmatched junction bases numbered 8, after V lost 4 bases and J lost 4 bases. The CDR3 sequence is 15 residues long. CDR3 DNA: TGTGCCAGCAGCCCATCCGGGACAGGGCTCTATGGCTACACCTTC. Protein: CASSPSGTGLYGYTF.

With respect to this clonotype: No conserved phenylalanine or tryptophan is present at the end of the CDR3, so a read error is the likely explanation. This sequence joins TRBV14 and TRBJ1-2; 7 bases are a match to TRBD1. The CDR3 is 13 amino acids. CDR1 and CDR2 from the germline V gene are SGHDN and FVKESK. Trimming removed 4 bases from V and 10 bases from J; junction bases left unmatched: 9. DNA for the CDR3: TGTGCCAGCAGCCCAGGCCCAGGGGGACCCTACACCTTA. Translation gives CASSPGPGGPYTL.

The chain joins TRBV20-1 to TRBJ1-2; unclear D gene. The CDR3 totals 12 residues. The V end lost 3 bases, the J end lost 4 bases, and 9 bases lay between the germline ends. Germline CDR1 reads DFQATT; CDR2 reads SNEGSKA (reference sequence). CDR3 region: CSASGQLYGYTF. CDR3 nucleotides: TGCAGTGCTAGCGGGCAGCTCTATGGCTACACCTTC.

This clonotype was recorded at least ten times. This chain links TRBV29-1 with TRBJ1-2; the match to TRBD1 covers 7 bases. CDR3 length equals 14 residues. Germline CDR1 SQVTM, CDR2 ANQGSEA. Trimming removed 3 bases from V and 5 bases from J; junction bases left unmatched: 9. The CDR3 spells CSVDPGGQTYGYTF. The CDR3, as DNA: TGCAGCGTTGATCCCGGGGGACAGACTTATGGCTACACCTTC.

This chain uses TRBV29-1 with TRBJ2-1, with 9 positions matching TRBD1. This CDR3 is 14 amino acids long. The germline V gene encodes CDR1 SQVTM and CDR2 ANQGSEA. V gave up 7 bases and J gave up 4 bases; unmatched junction bases: 8. The CDR3 sequence is CSAEGQGNYNEQFF. CDR3 coding DNA: TGCAGCGCCGAGGGACAGGGAAATTACAATGAGCAGTTCTTC.

V and J are TRBV4-2 and TRBJ1-2, with D maybe TRBD1 (5 bases). With 0 bases removed from V and 4 bases from J, the gap between germline ends came to 18 bases. CDR1 is LGHNA, CDR2 YNFKEQ, per germline. The CDR3 sequence is 17 residues long. CDR3 protein: CASSQEGWGVSSYGYTF. The CDR3 region has the DNA TGTGCCAGCAGCCAAGAGGGGTGGGGCGTCTCGAGCTATGGCTACACCTTC.

This rearrangement joins TRBV4-1 to TRBJ2-5; possibly TRBD1 or TRBD2 for D (6 bases each). Germline CDR1 MGHRA, CDR2 YSYEKL. CDR3 length equals 15 residues. Trimming cost V 0 bases and J 5 bases, with 13 bases left between them. The chain's CDR3 is CASSQDDGGLETQYF. CDR3 coding DNA: TGCGCCAGCAGCCAAGATGATGGGGGGCTGGAGACCCAGTACTTC.

This sequence joins TRBV5-1 and TRBJ2-2; a possible D gene is TRBD2 (5 bases). CDR1 SGHRS and CDR2 YFSETQ come from the germline V gene. This CDR3 has 15 amino acids. V dropped 4 bases and J dropped 1 base, with 11 bases sitting between them. CDR3 DNA sequence: TGCGCCAGCAGCCCCGGCGGGCTGAACACCGGGGAGCTGTTTTTT. This gives the protein CASSPGGLNTGELFF.

The CDR3 loop is CASSLGGFAEAFF. DNA of the CDR3: TGTGCCAGCAGCCTAGGCGGTTTTGCTGAAGCTTTCTTT. This chain uses TRBV3-1 with TRBJ1-1; D is unresolved. With 4 bases removed from V and 6 bases from J, the gap between germline ends came to 12 bases. The CDR3 is 13 residues long. CDR1 is LGHDT and CDR2 is YNNKEL in the germline V gene (reference sequence).

This clonotype came up a few times. J is TRBJ2-3 and V is TRBV7-2, with D possibly TRBD2 on 5 matching bases. Trimming cost V 1 base and J 5 bases, with 16 bases left between them. CDR1 is SGHTA and CDR2 is FQGNSA in the germline V gene. This CDR3 contains 16 residues. The CDR3 sequence: CASSLVGKMFIDTQYF. The CDR3 region has the DNA TGTGCCAGCAGCTTAGTCGGGAAGATGTTTATAGATACGCAGTATTTT.

On this clonotype: A much larger clonotype is one base distant, so this may be a read error. The V call is TRBV4-3, the J call TRBJ2-3; D perhaps matches TRBD2 (5 bases). The CDR3 is made up of 12 amino acids. Germline CDR1 LGHNA, CDR2 YSLEER. CDR3 residues: CASSQEGDTRYF. The CDR3 DNA reads TGCGCCAGCAGCCAAGAGGGAGATACGCGGTATTTT.

In this sample, this clonotype turned up a few times. The chain uses TRBV9 and TRBJ2-7; 8 bases align to TRBD1. The CDR3 totals 13 residues. CDR1 and CDR2 (germline): SGDLS, YYNGEE. V shed 4 bases and J 4 bases; nucleotides not matched to a gene: 4. In DNA, the CDR3 is TGTGCCAGCAGCTCGGACAGGGAATACGAGCAGTACTTC. Its translation is CASSSDREYEQYF.

This clonotype occurred a few times. The CDR3 reads CASSTTATGELFF. In DNA form, the CDR3 reads TGTGCCAGCAGTACGACGGCCACCGGGGAGCTGTTTTTT. The chain joins TRBV12-3 or TRBV12-4 to TRBJ2-2; no clear D gene. V was shortened by 5 bases and J by 4 bases, with 8 bases between the two germline ends. The CDR3 totals 13 residues.

The chain has TRBV29-1 and TRBJ2-3, with D perhaps being TRBD1 or TRBD2 (6 bases each). This CDR3 is 14 amino acids long. Germline V gives CDR1 SQVTM, CDR2 ANQGSEA. Trimming removed 6 bases at V and 2 bases at J, with 15 bases between. The CDR3 is CSVPTGGVTDTQYF. In DNA form, the CDR3 reads TGCAGCGTCCCCACCGGGGGCGTCACAGATACGCAGTATTTT.

The rearrangement uses TRBV20-1 and TRBJ2-5; possible D gene TRBD1, 6 bases. CDR1 DFQATT and CDR2 SNEGSKA come from the germline V gene (reference sequence). The CDR3 extends over 15 amino acids. Trimming took 5 bases from V and 0 from J, leaving 16 bases between them. CDR3: CSAEGVAVYQETQYF. The CDR3 DNA follows: TGCAGTGCTGAGGGGGTGGCCGTGTACCAAGAGACCCAGTACTTC.